The rows below give T cell receptor beta chains drawn from one sample of a study of T cells after yellow fever vaccination. TCRdb analysed the 5' RACE reads with MiXCR anew, one entry per CDR3 protein. This sample has 25,000 to 30,000 distinct CDR3 sequences, with approximately 4.5% found just once. The sequencing used PBMCs, either bulk or a sorted T-cell subset (CD4+, CD8+, memory, or dextramer-sorted; not recorded which), collected on the day of the yellow fever booster vaccination. These receptors were obtained from a man aged 18-30 years who received the YFV17D yellow fever vaccine. Each CDR3 is given with its conserved first and last residue. The order of the fields is V gene, clone size, J gene, D gene, CDR3 DNA, CDR3 protein. The D gene is left open where the match is weak. Size tells how often a clone was seen (once, few, many) or the class of an expanded clone, and some rows leave it out.

>TRBV12-3/TRBV12-4|many|TRBJ1-4|-
TGTGCCAGCAGTTTCCGGACCCTCGAAAAACTGTTTTTT
CASSFRTLEKLFF
>TRBV6-6|many|TRBJ1-5|TRBD1
TGTGCCAGCAGTAGACAGGGGGCAGGGGATCAGCCCCAGCATTTT
CASSRQGAGDQPQHF
>TRBV5-1|few|TRBJ2-1|TRBD2
TGCGCCAGCAGCTTAGTGACTAGCGGGGGAAACGCAAATGAGCAGTTCTTC
CASSLVTSGGNANEQFF
>TRBV20-1|many|TRBJ1-4|TRBD1
TGCAGTGCTAGAGAAAAACCGGGACAGGGTCCCCTGGCGCGTTATGAAAAACTGTTTTTT
CSAREKPGQGPLARYEKLFF
>TRBV20-1|many|TRBJ2-1|TRBD1
TGCAGTGCTATTGACAGGGGAGCCTCCTCCTACAATGAGCAGTTCTTC
CSAIDRGASSYNEQFF
>TRBV7-2|many|TRBJ2-5|-
TGTGCCAGCAAGGACCAAGAGACCCAGTACTTC
CASKDQETQYF
>TRBV12-3/TRBV12-4|many|TRBJ1-1|-
TGTGCCAGCACCCGGGAGGGGGCTGAAGCTTTCTTT
CASTREGAEAFF
>TRBV5-1|-|TRBJ2-3|-
TGCGCCAGCCAGCGAGGGGGGGCATTAGGAACAGATACGCAGTATTTT
CASQRGGALGTDTQYF
>TRBV10-3|many|TRBJ2-2|TRBD1
TGTGCCATGGGCAGGACAGGGCAAAGCGGGGAGCTGTTTTTT
CAMGRTGQSGELFF
>TRBV20-1|few|TRBJ2-4|-
TGCAGTGCTTGGACCGTGGTTAAAAACATTCAGTACTTC
CSAWTVVKNIQYF
>TRBV3-1|many|TRBJ1-1|-
TGTGCCAGCAGCCAACAGGTGAACACTGAAGCTTTCTTT
CASSQQVNTEAFF
>TRBV29-1|many|TRBJ2-7|-
TGCAGCGGGGGGACCGACGCCTACGAGCAGTACTTC
CSGGTDAYEQYF
>TRBV20-1|many|TRBJ1-2|TRBD1
TGCAGTGCTCCAGGGGGCATCTATGGCTACACCTTC
CSAPGGIYGYTF
>TRBV29-1|many|TRBJ1-1|TRBD1
TGCAGCGTTGACCGACAGGGTGGCGGTCGGACTGAAGCTTTCTTT
CSVDRQGGGRTEAFF
>TRBV6-5|-|TRBJ1-1|TRBD1
TGTGCCAGCAGTTACGGACAGGGGGTAACTGAAGCTTTCTTT
CASSYGQGVTEAFF
>TRBV4-1|many|TRBJ2-7|-
TGCGCCAGCAGCCAAGGACCGGAGTCCTACGAGCAGTACTTC
CASSQGPESYEQYF
>TRBV5-4|-|TRBJ2-1|-
TGTGCCAGCAGCGGGGACAACCACAATGAGCAGTTCTTC
CASSGDNHNEQFF
>TRBV5-6|-|TRBJ2-5|-
TGTGCCAGCAGCCCGACACCTAGGATGGAGACCCAGTACTTC
CASSPTPRMETQYF